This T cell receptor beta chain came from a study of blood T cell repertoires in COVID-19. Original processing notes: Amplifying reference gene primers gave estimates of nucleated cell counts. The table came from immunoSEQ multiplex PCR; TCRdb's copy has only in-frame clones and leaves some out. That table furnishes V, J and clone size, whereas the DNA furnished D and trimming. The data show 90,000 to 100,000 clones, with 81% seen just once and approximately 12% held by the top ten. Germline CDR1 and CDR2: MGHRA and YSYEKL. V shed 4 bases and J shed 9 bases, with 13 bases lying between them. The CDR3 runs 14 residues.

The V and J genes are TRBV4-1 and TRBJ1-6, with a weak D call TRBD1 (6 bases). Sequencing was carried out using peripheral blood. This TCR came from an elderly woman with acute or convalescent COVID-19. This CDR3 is CASSPPTGRSPLHF. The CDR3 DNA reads TGCGCCAGCAGCCCGCCGACAGGACGTTCACCCCTCCACTTT.